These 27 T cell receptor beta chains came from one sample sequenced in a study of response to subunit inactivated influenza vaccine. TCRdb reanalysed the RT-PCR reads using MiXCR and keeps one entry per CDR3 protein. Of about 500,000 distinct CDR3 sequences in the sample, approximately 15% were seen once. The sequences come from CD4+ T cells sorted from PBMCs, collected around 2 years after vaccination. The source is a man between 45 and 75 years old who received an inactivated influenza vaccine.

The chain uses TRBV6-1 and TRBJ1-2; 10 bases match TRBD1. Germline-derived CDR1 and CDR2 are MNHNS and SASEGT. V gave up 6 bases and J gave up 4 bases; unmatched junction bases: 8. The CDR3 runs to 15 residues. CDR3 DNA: TGTGCCAGCAGGTCGACAGGGGGCGCAGCCTATGGCTACACCTTC. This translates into CASRSTGGAAYGYTF.

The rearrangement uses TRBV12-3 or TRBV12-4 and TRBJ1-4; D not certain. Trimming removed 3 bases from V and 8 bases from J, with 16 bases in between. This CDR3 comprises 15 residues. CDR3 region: CASSFGAGIGEKLFF. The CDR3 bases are TGTGCCAGCAGTTTCGGTGCAGGTATTGGGGAAAAACTGTTTTTT.

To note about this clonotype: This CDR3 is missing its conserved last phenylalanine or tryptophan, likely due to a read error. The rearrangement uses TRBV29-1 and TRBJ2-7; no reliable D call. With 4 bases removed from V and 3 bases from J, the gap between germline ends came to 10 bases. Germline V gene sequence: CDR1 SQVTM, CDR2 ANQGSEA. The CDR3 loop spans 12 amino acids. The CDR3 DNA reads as TGCAGCGTTGTTGTGGTTTACTACGAGCAGTACTCC. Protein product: CSVVVVYYEQYS.

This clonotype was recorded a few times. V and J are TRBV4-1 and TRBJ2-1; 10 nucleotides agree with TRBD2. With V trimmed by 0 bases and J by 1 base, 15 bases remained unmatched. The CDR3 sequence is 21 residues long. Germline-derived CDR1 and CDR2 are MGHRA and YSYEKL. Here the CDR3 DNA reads TGCGCCAGCAGCCAAGATCGGGGTAGCGGGGGGTTCAGGCAATCCTACAATGAGCAGTTCTTC. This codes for CASSQDRGSGGFRQSYNEQFF.

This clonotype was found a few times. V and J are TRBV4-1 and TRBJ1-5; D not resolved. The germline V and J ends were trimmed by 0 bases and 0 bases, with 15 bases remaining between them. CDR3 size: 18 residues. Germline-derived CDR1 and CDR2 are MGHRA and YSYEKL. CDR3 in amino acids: CASSQDASAGASNQPQHF. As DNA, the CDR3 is TGCGCCAGCAGCCAAGACGCTTCGGCAGGAGCTAGCAATCAGCCCCAGCATTTT.

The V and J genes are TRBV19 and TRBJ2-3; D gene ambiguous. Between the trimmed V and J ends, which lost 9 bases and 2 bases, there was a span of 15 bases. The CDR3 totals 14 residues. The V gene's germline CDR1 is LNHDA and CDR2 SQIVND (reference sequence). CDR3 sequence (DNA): TGTGCCAGCACCACACTTACCTCCACAGATACGCAGTATTTT. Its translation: CASTTLTSTDTQYF.

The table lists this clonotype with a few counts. CDR3 sequence reads: CASSPTGDTSTDTQYF. The CDR3 DNA reads TGTGCCAGCAGCCCCACGGGGGACACAAGCACAGATACGCAGTATTTT. The V gene is TRBV7-8, the J gene TRBJ2-3, with D possibly being TRBD1 or TRBD2 (6 bases each). Between the trimmed V and J ends, which lost 5 bases and 0 bases, there was a span of 15 bases. There are 16 residues in the CDR3. Germline V gene lookup returns CDR1 SGHVS and CDR2 FQNEAQ.

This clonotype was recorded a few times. The DNA for the CDR3 is TGTGCCAGCAGCCTCACGGGACTAGCGGGAGCGGGGCAAGAGACCCAGTACTTC. Amino acid sequence: CASSLTGLAGAGQETQYF. This chain joins TRBV9 and TRBJ2-5, with 14 bases lining up with TRBD2. Germline lookup yields CDR1 SGDLS and CDR2 YYNGEE. The V gene end was trimmed by 4 bases and the J gene end by 2 bases; junction bases not matched to a gene: 10. CDR3 size: 18 residues. Full variable domain (rest looked up from reference TRBV9 and TRBJ2-5): DSGVTQTPKHLITATGQRVTLRCSPRSGDLSVYWYQQSLDQGLQFLIQYYNGEERAKGNILERFSAQQFPDLHSELNLSSLELGDSALYFCASSLTGLAGAGQETQYFGPGTRLLVL.

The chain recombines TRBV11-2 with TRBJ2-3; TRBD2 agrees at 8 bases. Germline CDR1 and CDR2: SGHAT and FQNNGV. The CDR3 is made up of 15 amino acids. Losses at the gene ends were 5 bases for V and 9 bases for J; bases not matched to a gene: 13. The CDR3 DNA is TGTGCCAGCAGCCCTGGACTAGCTGGAGGGGTAACGCAGTATTTT. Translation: CASSPGLAGGVTQYF.

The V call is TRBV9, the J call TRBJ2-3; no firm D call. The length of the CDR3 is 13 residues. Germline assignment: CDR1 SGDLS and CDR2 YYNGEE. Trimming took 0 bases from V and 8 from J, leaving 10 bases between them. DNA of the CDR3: TGTGCCAGCAGCGTAGAGGCCGCGGCTACGCAGTATTTT. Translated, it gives CASSVEAAATQYF.

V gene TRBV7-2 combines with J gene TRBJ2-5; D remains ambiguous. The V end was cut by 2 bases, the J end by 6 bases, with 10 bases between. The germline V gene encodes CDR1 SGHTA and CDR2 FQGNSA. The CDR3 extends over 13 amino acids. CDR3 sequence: CASSLLGTKTQYF. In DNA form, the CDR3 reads TGTGCCAGCAGCTTATTGGGAACGAAGACCCAGTACTTC.

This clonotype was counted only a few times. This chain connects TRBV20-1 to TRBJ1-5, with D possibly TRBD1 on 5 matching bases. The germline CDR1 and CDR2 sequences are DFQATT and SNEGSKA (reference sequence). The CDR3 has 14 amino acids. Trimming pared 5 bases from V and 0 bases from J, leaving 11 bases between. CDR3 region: CSAYDRYSNQPQHF. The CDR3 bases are TGCAGTGCTTATGACAGATATAGCAATCAGCCCCAGCATTTT.

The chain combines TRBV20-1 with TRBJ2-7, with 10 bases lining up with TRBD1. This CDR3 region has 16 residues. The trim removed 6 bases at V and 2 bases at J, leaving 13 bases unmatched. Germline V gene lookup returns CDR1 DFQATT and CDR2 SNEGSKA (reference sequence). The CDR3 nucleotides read TGCAGTGCCCTTGACCTAACGGGACAGGGGACCTACGAGCAGTACTTC. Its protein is CSALDLTGQGTYEQYF.

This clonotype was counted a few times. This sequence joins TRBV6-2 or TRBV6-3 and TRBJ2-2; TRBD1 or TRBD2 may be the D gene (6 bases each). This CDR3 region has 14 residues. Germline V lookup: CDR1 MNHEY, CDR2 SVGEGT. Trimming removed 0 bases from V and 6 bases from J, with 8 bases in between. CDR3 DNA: TGTGCCAGCAGTTACTCGGGGGGCCCCGGGGAGCTGTTTTTT. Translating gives CASSYSGGPGELFF.

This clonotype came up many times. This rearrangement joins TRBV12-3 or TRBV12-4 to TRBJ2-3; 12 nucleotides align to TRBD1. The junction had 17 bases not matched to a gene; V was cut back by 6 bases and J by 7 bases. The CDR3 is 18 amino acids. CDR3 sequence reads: CASSRQGGQGASSYTQYF. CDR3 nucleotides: TGTGCCAGCAGCCGACAGGGGGGACAGGGGGCGTCATCCTATACGCAGTATTTT.

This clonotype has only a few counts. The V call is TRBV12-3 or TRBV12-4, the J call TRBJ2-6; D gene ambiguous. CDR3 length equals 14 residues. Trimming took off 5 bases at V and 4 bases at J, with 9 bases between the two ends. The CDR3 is CASSLRGGANVLTF. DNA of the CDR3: TGTGCCAGCAGTCTACGAGGAGGGGCCAACGTCCTGACTTTC.

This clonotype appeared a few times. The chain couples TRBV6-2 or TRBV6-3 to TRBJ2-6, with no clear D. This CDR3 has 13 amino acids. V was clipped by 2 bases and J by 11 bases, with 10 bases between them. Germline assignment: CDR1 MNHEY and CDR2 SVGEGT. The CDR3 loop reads CASSYQLGHVLTF. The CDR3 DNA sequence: TGTGCCAGCAGTTACCAGTTGGGCCACGTCCTGACTTTC.

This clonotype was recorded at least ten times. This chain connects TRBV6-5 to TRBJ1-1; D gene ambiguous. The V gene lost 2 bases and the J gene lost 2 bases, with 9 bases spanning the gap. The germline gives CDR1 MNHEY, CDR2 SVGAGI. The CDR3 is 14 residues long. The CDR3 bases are TGTGCCAGCAGTTACGGAGCGGTTAACACTGAAGCTTTCTTT. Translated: CASSYGAVNTEAFF.

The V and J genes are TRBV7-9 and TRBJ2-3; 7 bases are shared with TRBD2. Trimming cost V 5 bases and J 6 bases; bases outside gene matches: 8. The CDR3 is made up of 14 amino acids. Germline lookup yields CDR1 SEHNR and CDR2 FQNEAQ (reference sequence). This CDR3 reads CASSTGLVRDTQYF. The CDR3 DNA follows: TGTGCCAGCAGCACCGGACTAGTTCGGGATACGCAGTATTTT.

In nucleotides, the CDR3 is TGTGCCAGCAGCTTGACAGGGTGGACAGATACGCAGTATTTT. It translates to CASSLTGWTDTQYF. V is TRBV7-2 and J is TRBJ2-3; 7 bases fit TRBD1. This CDR3 has 14 amino acids. CDR1 and CDR2 from the germline V gene are SGHTA and FQGNSA. Trimming removed 3 bases from V and 3 bases from J; junction bases left unmatched: 3.

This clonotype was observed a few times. As DNA, the CDR3 is TGTGCCAGCAGTGACTCGCGGGGCGGGGAGCTGTTTTTT. Protein product: CASSDSRGGELFF. The V gene is TRBV6-4, the J gene TRBJ2-2; a possible D gene is TRBD2 (6 bases). The length of the CDR3 is 13 residues. Germline assignment: CDR1 MRHNA and CDR2 SNTAGT. Deletions cut 0 bases from V and 7 bases from J, with 6 bases between.

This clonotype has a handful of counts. The DNA for the CDR3 is TGTGCCATCAGTGAGTTAGGCGGCACAGATACGCAGTATTTT. Translated, it gives CAISELGGTDTQYF. The chain has TRBV10-3 and TRBJ2-3; D is unclear. Trimming shortened V by 1 base and J by 1 base, and 6 bases separated the two germline ends. CDR1 and CDR2 from the germline V gene are ENHRY and SYGVKD. The CDR3 loop spans 14 amino acids.

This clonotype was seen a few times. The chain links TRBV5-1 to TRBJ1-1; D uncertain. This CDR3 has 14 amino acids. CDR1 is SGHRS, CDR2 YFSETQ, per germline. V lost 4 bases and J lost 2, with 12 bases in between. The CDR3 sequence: CASSPGEVNTEAFF. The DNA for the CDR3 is TGCGCCAGCAGCCCTGGGGAGGTCAACACTGAAGCTTTCTTT.

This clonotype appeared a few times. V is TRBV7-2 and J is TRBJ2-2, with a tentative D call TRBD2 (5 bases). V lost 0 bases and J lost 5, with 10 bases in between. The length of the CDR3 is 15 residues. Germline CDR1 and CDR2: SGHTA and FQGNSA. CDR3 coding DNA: TGTGCCAGCAGCTTAGCGGGAGTGGGTACCGGGGAGCTGTTTTTT. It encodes CASSLAGVGTGELFF.

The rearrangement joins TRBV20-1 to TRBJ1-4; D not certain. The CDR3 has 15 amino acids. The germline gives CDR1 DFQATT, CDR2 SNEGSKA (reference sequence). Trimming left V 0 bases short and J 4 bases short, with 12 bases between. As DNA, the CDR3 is TGCAGTGCTAGAGATCCCCGGCGGATTAATGAAAAACTGTTTTTT. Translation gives CSARDPRRINEKLFF.

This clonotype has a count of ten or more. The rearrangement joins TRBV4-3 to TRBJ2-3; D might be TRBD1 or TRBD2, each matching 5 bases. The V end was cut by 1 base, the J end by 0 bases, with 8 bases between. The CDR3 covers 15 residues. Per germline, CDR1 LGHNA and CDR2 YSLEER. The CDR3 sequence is CASSQAGRSTDTQYF. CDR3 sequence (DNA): TGCGCCAGCAGCCAAGCGGGGCGAAGCACAGATACGCAGTATTTT.

CDR3 sequence reads: CASSYSPTETYGYTF. CDR3 bases: TGTGCCAGCAGTTACTCGCCGACAGAGACTTATGGCTACACCTTC. The chain employs TRBV6-5 and TRBJ1-2; possible D gene TRBD1, 5 bases. V lost 0 bases, J lost 5 bases, and 13 bases lay in between. This CDR3 region has 15 residues. Germline CDR1 is MNHEY and CDR2 is SVGAGI.